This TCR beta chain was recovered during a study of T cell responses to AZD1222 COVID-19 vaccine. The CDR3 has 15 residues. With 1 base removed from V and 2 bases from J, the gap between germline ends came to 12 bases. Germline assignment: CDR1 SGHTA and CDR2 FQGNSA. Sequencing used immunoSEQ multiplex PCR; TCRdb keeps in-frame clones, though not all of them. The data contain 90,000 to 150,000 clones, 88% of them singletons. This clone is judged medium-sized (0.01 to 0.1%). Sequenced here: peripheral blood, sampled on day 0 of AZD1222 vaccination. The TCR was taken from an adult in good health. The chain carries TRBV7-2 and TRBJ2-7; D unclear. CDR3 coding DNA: TGTGCCAGCAGCTTAGATTGGGGTATGACCTACGAGCAGTACTTC. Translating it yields CASSLDWGMTYEQYF.